The clone carrying this TCR beta chain was counted a few times. This sample stems from a study of T cells after yellow fever vaccination. Germline assignment: CDR1 SGHNT and CDR2 YYREEE (reference sequence). CDR3 length: 13 residues. Trimming removed 0 bases from V and 7 bases from J, with 9 bases in between. TCRdb itself ran the 5' RACE reads through MiXCR, one entry per CDR3 protein. In the table there are more than 95,000 distinct CDR3 sequences, about 8.4% of which are singletons. The TCR comes from a man aged 18-30 years who received the YFV17D yellow fever vaccine. Here the sequenced sample was CD8+ T cells sorted from PBMCs, taken on the day of the yellow fever booster vaccination. This sequence joins TRBV5-4 and TRBJ2-3; D is unclear. DNA for the CDR3: TGTGCCAGCAGCTTGGCGAGCGATCATACGCAGTATTTT. It codes for CASSLASDHTQYF.